The present TCR beta chain was sequenced within a study of blood T cell repertoires in COVID-19. Trimming took 1 base from V and 9 from J, leaving 7 bases between them. The germline gives CDR1 SGHAT, CDR2 FQNNGV. The CDR3 loop spans 13 amino acids. As handled by the study authors: Amplifying reference gene primers gave estimates of nucleated cell counts. Using immunoSEQ multiplex PCR, the repertoire was profiled, and TCRdb retains in-frame clones only, with some absent. V and J calls and clone size follow that table, whereas D and trimming were derived from the DNA. The profile shows more than 130,000 clones, 85% to 90% of them singletons.

This sequence originates from a woman in her thirties or forties with acute or convalescent COVID-19. V usage is TRBV11-2 and J usage is TRBJ1-6; D is uncertain. The sequencing sample was made of peripheral blood. CDR3 in amino acids: CASSLGTSSPLHF. Written as DNA, the CDR3 is TGTGCCAGCAGCTTAGGCACCAGTTCACCCCTCCACTTT.